These T cell receptor beta chains were read from a single sample in a study of T cell repertoires in cytomegalovirus infection. What these receptors recognize is not known. Each CDR3 protein is one row after TCRdb ran MiXCR on the reads. This table has about 500,000 distinct CDR3 sequences, around 30% appearing once. The sequencing used cultured PBMCs, collected from culture after CMV antigen stimulation. The source is a human donor in good health (CMV status not recorded). Some clones in this sample may be carry-over from other donors' samples. The CDR3 runs from the conserved cysteine through the conserved F or W. A D gene is named only where the DNA matches it firmly. Clone size, where shown, is once, few, many, or a class for clones that have expanded.

abundance,j_gene,d_gene,v_gene,CDR3aa,CDR3nt
.,TRBJ2-1,TRBD1,TRBV28,CASSSDRGTANEQFF,TGTGCCAGCAGTTCCGACAGGGGTACGGCCAATGAGCAGTTCTTC
few,TRBJ2-1,.,TRBV7-9,CASSLKPLRGSDEQFF,TGTGCCAGCAGCCTGAAGCCGCTACGGGGCTCGGATGAGCAGTTCTTC
.,TRBJ2-3,TRBD2,TRBV11-2,CASSPIVGLADSTDTQYF,TGTGCCAGCAGCCCGATTGTTGGACTAGCGGATAGCACAGATACGCAGTATTTT
few,TRBJ2-3,.,TRBV19,CASSTHTSTDTQYF,TGTGCCAGTAGTACCCATACCAGCACAGATACGCAGTATTTT
.,TRBJ2-7,TRBD1,TRBV27,CASRGDSTYEQYF,TGTGCCAGCAGGGGGGACAGCACCTACGAGCAGTACTTC
.,TRBJ2-7,.,TRBV4-2,CASSQAWTETYEQYF,TGTGCCAGCAGCCAAGCCTGGACGGAAACCTACGAGCAGTACTTC
few,TRBJ2-5,TRBD1,TRBV7-2,CASSIQTGSETQYF,TGTGCCAGCAGCATCCAGACAGGGTCAGAGACCCAGTACTTC
many,TRBJ2-1,.,TRBV28,CASNPPGTPYNEQFF,TGTGCCAGCAACCCCCCCGGGACTCCTTACAATGAGCAGTTCTTC
many,TRBJ1-3,TRBD1,TRBV12-3/TRBV12-4,CASKLTGSSGNTIYF,TGTGCCAGCAAATTGACAGGGAGCTCTGGAAACACCATATATTTT
few,TRBJ2-1,.,TRBV7-2,CASSLAQLNEQFF,TGTGCCAGCAGCTTAGCGCAGCTAAATGAGCAGTTCTTC
.,TRBJ2-3,.,TRBV10-3,CAISEVGTTDTQYF,TGTGCCATCAGTGAGGTGGGGACCACAGATACGCAGTATTTT
.,TRBJ2-4,.,TRBV6-5,CASRTSTKNIQYF,TGTGCCAGCAGGACTAGTACCAAAAACATTCAGTACTTC
few,TRBJ1-1,.,TRBV20-1,CSARDRLGNTEAFF,TGCAGTGCTAGAGATCGGTTAGGGAACACTGAAGCTTTCTTT
many,TRBJ2-3,TRBD2,TRBV11-2,CASSLVTGGTDTQYF,TGTGCCAGCAGCTTAGTGACGGGAGGGACAGATACGCAGTATTTT
.,TRBJ1-1,.,TRBV4-3,CASSQVSGTNTEAFF,TGCGCCAGCAGCCAAGTCTCAGGGACGAACACTGAAGCTTTCTTT
.,TRBJ1-4,TRBD1,TRBV7-6,CASSRLLRGRIEKLFF,TGTGCCAGCAGCCGCCTGCTCAGGGGGAGAATTGAAAAACTGTTTTTT
few,TRBJ1-2,.,TRBV14,CASSQDPFIYGYTF,TGTGCCAGCAGCCAAGATCCCTTTATCTATGGCTACACCTTC
.,TRBJ1-5,.,TRBV7-2,CASSLSGGDYQPQHF,TGTGCCAGCAGCTTATCCGGGGGCGACTATCAGCCCCAGCATTTT
few,TRBJ2-1,.,TRBV6-2/TRBV6-3,CASTWRQSGSSYNEQFF,TGTGCCAGCACCTGGAGACAAAGCGGTAGCTCCTACAATGAGCAGTTCTTC
.,TRBJ1-1,TRBD1,TRBV12-5,CASGLEGTGRAEAFF,TGTGCTAGTGGTTTGGAGGGGACAGGGAGGGCTGAAGCTTTCTTT
.,TRBJ2-1,.,TRBV20-1,CSASDGIEQFF,TGCAGTGCTTCAGACGGGATTGAGCAGTTCTTC
.,TRBJ2-1,TRBD2,TRBV5-4,CASSPTSGPSSYNEQFF,TGTGCCAGCAGCCCGACTAGCGGGCCTAGCTCCTACAATGAGCAGTTCTTC
.,TRBJ2-7,TRBD1,TRBV6-5,CASRRGTGVYEQYF,TGTGCCAGCAGGAGAGGGACAGGGGTCTACGAGCAGTACTTC
few,TRBJ2-1,.,TRBV6-1,CASSVTAIYNEQFF,TGTGCCAGCAGTGTGACAGCAATCTACAATGAGCAGTTCTTC
.,TRBJ1-5,.,TRBV15,CATSRGGDGKSQPQHF,TGTGCCACCAGCAGGGGAGGGGACGGGAAGTCTCAGCCCCAGCATTTT
.,TRBJ2-5,TRBD1,TRBV10-3,CATTSGTGGRGETQYF,TGTGCCACCACGTCCGGGACAGGGGGCAGGGGGGAGACCCAGTACTTC
once,TRBJ2-1,.,TRBV29-1,CSVEVSTNEQFF,TGCAGCGTTGAGGTCTCAACCAATGAGCAGTTCTTC
few,TRBJ2-1,.,TRBV7-9,CASSPTGTKNNEQFF,TGTGCCAGCAGCCCCACCGGGACCAAGAACAATGAGCAGTTCTTC
few,TRBJ2-1,.,TRBV5-4,CASTTGRNEQFF,TGTGCCAGCACGACAGGGAGGAATGAGCAGTTCTTC
.,TRBJ2-3,TRBD2,TRBV7-9,CASSSHSGIPDTQYF,TGTGCCAGCAGCTCCCACAGCGGGATCCCAGATACGCAGTATTTT
few,TRBJ2-1,.,TRBV7-3,CASSLTGFQGNEQFF,TGTGCCAGCAGCTTAACGGGATTTCAGGGCAATGAGCAGTTCTTC
.,TRBJ2-7,.,TRBV7-3,CASSRDKNYEQYF,TGTGCCAGCAGCCGGGACAAGAACTACGAGCAGTACTTC
.,TRBJ2-2,.,TRBV12-3/TRBV12-4,CASSSQQGNTGELFF,TGTGCCAGCAGTTCGCAGCAGGGGAACACCGGGGAGCTGTTTTTT
.,TRBJ1-1,.,TRBV7-8,CASSRLGGTEAFF,TGTGCCAGCAGCCGACTGGGGGGGACTGAAGCTTTCTTT
.,TRBJ2-1,.,TRBV27,CASSTLGRVSYNEQFF,TGTGCCAGCAGTACACTGGGGCGGGTTTCCTACAATGAGCAGTTCTTC
.,TRBJ2-1,TRBD2,TRBV6-5,CASSYTRGTSYEQFF,TGTGCCAGCAGTTACACGAGAGGGACTAGCTATGAGCAGTTCTTC
few,TRBJ2-1,TRBD2,TRBV10-3,CAISGTQGLAGLSSYNEQFF,TGTGCCATCAGTGGGACCCAAGGACTAGCGGGGCTAAGCTCCTACAATGAGCAGTTCTTC
.,TRBJ2-7,TRBD2,TRBV7-2,CASSLDSGRTSYEQYF,TGTGCCAGCAGCCTCGACAGCGGGAGGACATCCTACGAGCAGTACTTC
.,TRBJ1-3,.,TRBV12-3/TRBV12-4,CASTGRSGNTIYF,TGTGCCAGCACTGGGAGAAGTGGAAACACCATATATTTT
.,TRBJ2-1,.,TRBV12-5,CASGIGGPYNEQFF,TGTGCTAGTGGTATAGGGGGACCCTACAATGAGCAGTTCTTC
.,TRBJ2-7,.,TRBV11-2,CASRPPGHLLGEQYF,TGTGCCAGCAGACCGCCGGGACACCTTCTGGGCGAGCAGTACTTC
.,TRBJ2-1,TRBD1,TRBV12-3/TRBV12-4,CASLRGRYNEQFF,TGTGCCAGCCTAAGGGGGCGTTACAATGAGCAGTTCTTC
many,TRBJ2-5,TRBD2,TRBV7-2,CASSYGGSETQYF,TGTGCCAGCAGCTACGGGGGGTCGGAGACCCAGTACTTC
few,TRBJ1-2,.,TRBV7-2,CASSPDIDYGYTF,TGTGCCAGCAGCCCCGACATAGACTATGGCTACACCTTC
few,TRBJ1-1,.,TRBV12-3/TRBV12-4,CASSLRVLSTEAFF,TGTGCCAGCAGCCTCCGGGTCTTATCCACTGAAGCTTTCTTT
.,TRBJ1-6,TRBD1,TRBV6-6,CASSIQGADNSPLHF,TGTGCCAGCAGCATCCAGGGGGCTGACAATTCACCCCTCCACTTT
few,TRBJ2-7,.,TRBV29-1,CSVESSAYEQYF,TGCAGCGTTGAATCCAGCGCCTACGAGCAGTACTTC
many,TRBJ2-3,.,TRBV7-8,CASSTQGGGTDTQYF,TGTGCCAGCAGCACCCAGGGCGGGGGCACAGATACGCAGTATTTT
.,TRBJ2-3,.,TRBV7-8,CASSLALGGDTQYF,TGTGCCAGCAGCTTAGCGCTAGGGGGGGATACGCAGTATTTT
.,TRBJ2-3,.,TRBV28,CASSYPRRPKGDTQYF,TGTGCCAGCAGTTACCCCCGCCGCCCCAAGGGAGATACGCAGTATTTT
few,TRBJ1-2,.,TRBV11-3,CASSSNREGHHGYTF,TGTGCCAGCAGCTCGAACCGTGAAGGACATCATGGCTACACCTTC
.,TRBJ1-5,.,TRBV11-2,CASSLKAGINQPQHF,TGTGCCAGCAGCCTAAAGGCCGGGATTAATCAGCCCCAGCATTTT
.,TRBJ2-1,TRBD1,TRBV6-8,CASSYDTGGSNEQFF,TGTGCCAGCAGTTACGATACAGGGGGGTCCAATGAGCAGTTCTTC
few,TRBJ2-7,TRBD2,TRBV9,CASSASTSGSYEQYF,TGTGCCAGCAGCGCATCTACTAGCGGGAGCTACGAGCAGTACTTC
.,TRBJ2-2,TRBD1,TRBV12-3/TRBV12-4,CASRRTGGAGELFF,TGTGCCAGCCGGCGGACAGGGGGGGCCGGGGAGCTGTTTTTT
few,TRBJ2-5,.,TRBV28,CASSQIRGGMRETQYF,TGTGCCAGCAGCCAGATTCGAGGTGGGATGAGGGAGACCCAGTACTTC
.,TRBJ2-5,.,TRBV7-2,CASSQSGGAETQYF,TGTGCCAGCAGCCAGTCCGGCGGGGCGGAGACCCAGTACTTC